This passage covers 17 T cell receptor beta chains from one sample sequenced in a study of T cells in Graves' hyperthyroidism and ophthalmopathy. The investigators amplified TCR beta CDR3 regions from RNA transcripts. With the HTBI primer set, the TCR CDR3 went through a first round of RT-PCR. TCRdb redid the calling of the multiplex PCR reads with MiXCR, one entry per CDR3 protein. The sample consists of roughly 720,000 distinct CDR3 sequences, approximately 15% of them appearing once. Sequenced sample: blood. Receptors were obtained from a man aged 50 to 59 with Graves' hyperthyroidism.

This clonotype was found many times. CDR3 loop: CAWSAFHNEQYF. The DNA of the CDR3 is TGTGCCTGGAGCGCCTTTCATAACGAGCAGTACTTC. This chain uses TRBV30 with TRBJ2-7; D gene unclear. V lost 3 bases and J lost 5, with 11 bases in between. Germline V gene data show CDR1 as GTSNPN and CDR2 as SVGIG (reference sequence). This CDR3 spans 12 amino acids. The complete variable domain, with remaining parts taken from reference TRBV30 and TRBJ2-7, reads SQTIHQWPATLVQPVGSPLSLECTVEGTSNPNLYWYRQAAGRGLQLLFYSVGIGQISSEVPQNLSASRPQDRQFILSSKKLLLSDSGFYLCAWSAFHNEQYFGPGTRLTVT.

This clonotype was observed at least ten times. CDR3 DNA sequence: TGTGCCACCAGTGATAACCGGGACACAGGCAATCAGCCCCAGCATTTT. This translates into CATSDNRDTGNQPQHF. V usage is TRBV24-1 and J usage is TRBJ1-5; tentative D call: TRBD1 (6 bases). With 3 bases removed from V and 2 bases from J, the gap between germline ends came to 13 bases. Germline V gene data show CDR1 as KGHDR and CDR2 as SFDVKD. This CDR3 contains 16 residues.

This clonotype was observed a few times. Since a much larger clone is just one base distant, this may be a read error. The V call is TRBV24-1, the J call TRBJ2-5; D remains unclear. The CDR3 runs 14 residues. Germline CDR1 and CDR2: KGHDR and SFDVKD. The CDR3 DNA follows: TGTACCACCAGTGATGACGGTTTTGTCGGGACCCAGTACTTC. Protein sequence: CTTSDDGFVGTQYF.

The chain combines TRBV5-8 with TRBJ2-3; the match to TRBD2 covers 12 bases. This CDR3 is built from 15 residues. In germline, CDR1 is SGHTS, CDR2 YDEGEE. The ends lost 3 bases at V and 6 bases at J; junction bases unmatched: 5. The DNA for the CDR3 is TGTGCCAGCAGCTACGGGACTAGCGGGTTCGATACGCAGTATTTT. It specifies CASSYGTSGFDTQYF.

This clonotype has a count of ten or more. The V call is TRBV20-1, the J call TRBJ1-2; no clear D gene. Germline values: CDR1 DFQATT, CDR2 SNEGSKA (reference sequence). This CDR3 is 13 amino acids long. V was cut by 3 bases and J by 3 bases, with 11 bases left in between. The CDR3 spells CSASKRDHYGYTF. The DNA for the CDR3 is TGCAGTGCTAGTAAGAGGGATCACTATGGCTACACCTTC.

The sample holds a few counts of this clonotype. The genes are TRBV7-3 and TRBJ2-5, with TRBD1 matching 9 bases. The junction had 7 bases not matched to a gene; V was cut back by 1 base and J by 7 bases. Germline V gene lookup returns CDR1 SGHTA and CDR2 FQGTGA. There are 15 residues in the CDR3. The CDR3 DNA reads as TGTGCCAGCAGCTTAATTGGTTTACAGGGGGCGACCCAGTACTTC. Translated, it gives CASSLIGLQGATQYF.

This clonotype has ten or more counts. V gene TRBV7-2 combines with J gene TRBJ2-7; D remains ambiguous. The ends were cut back, 5 bases at V and 4 bases at J, with 9 bases in the middle. The germline CDR1 and CDR2 sequences are SGHTA and FQGNSA. The CDR3 runs 12 residues. DNA of the CDR3: TGTGCCAGCAGCCTCCGGGCGTACGAGCAGTACTTC. Translating gives CASSLRAYEQYF. The full variable domain, rest sourced from reference TRBV7-2 and TRBJ2-7, is GAGVSQSPSNKVTEKGKDVELRCDPISGHTALYWYRQSLGQGLEFLIYFQGNSAPDKSGLPSDRFSAERTGGSVSTLTIQRTQQEDSAVYLCASSLRAYEQYFGPGTRLTVT.

This clonotype was observed at least ten times. V is TRBV28 and J is TRBJ2-3; the D is unclear. Germline lookup yields CDR1 MDHEN and CDR2 SYDVKM. This CDR3 comprises 15 residues. Trimming left V 4 bases short and J 0 bases short, with 11 bases between. The CDR3 DNA follows: TGTGCCAGCAGTTCGGAAACACCTAGCACAGATACGCAGTATTTT. Protein product: CASSSETPSTDTQYF.

The DNA of the CDR3 is TGTGCCTGGAGTAAGAGGGGTGTTATGGCTTTCTTT. Its protein is CAWSKRGVMAFF. This chain connects TRBV30 to TRBJ1-1, with TRBD1 as a possible D gene (5 bases). Trimming removed 2 bases at V and 11 bases at J, with 15 bases between. Germline V gene sequence: CDR1 GTSNPN, CDR2 SVGIG (reference sequence). CDR3 length: 12 residues. Filled out from reference TRBV30 and TRBJ1-1, the complete variable domain reads SQTIHQWPATLVQPVGSPLSLECTVEGTSNPNLYWYRQAAGRGLQLLFYSVGIGQISSEVPQNLSASRPQDRQFILSSKKLLLSDSGFYLCAWSKRGVMAFFGQGTRLTVV.

The rearrangement joins TRBV10-3 to TRBJ2-7, with D possibly being TRBD2 (6 bases). Trimming removed 5 bases at V and 7 bases at J, with 15 bases between. The CDR3 runs 13 residues. From germline, CDR1 is ENHRY and CDR2 SYGVKD. Here the CDR3 DNA reads TGTGCCATCAGTAGACTAGGGGCTGGTGAGCAGTACTTC. Protein product: CAISRLGAGEQYF.

The chain employs TRBV6-5 and TRBJ2-1; D is ambiguous. Germline-derived CDR1 and CDR2 are MNHEY and SVGAGI. Trimming took 7 bases from V and 12 from J, leaving 22 bases between them. The CDR3 covers 14 residues. CDR3 amino acids: CASNSPVGAHGQFF. The CDR3 coding sequence is TGTGCCAGCAATTCTCCCGTCGGCGCCCATGGGCAGTTCTTC.

The chain links TRBV5-1 to TRBJ2-7; D is possibly TRBD1 or TRBD2 (5 bases each). The CDR3 is 15 residues long. The V end was cut by 3 bases, the J end by 4 bases, with 17 bases between. Germline loops: CDR1 SGHRS, CDR2 YFSETQ. The CDR3 protein is CASSSTGTAIYEQYF. The DNA of the CDR3 is TGCGCCAGCAGCTCTACCGGGACCGCTATTTACGAGCAGTACTTC.

V usage is TRBV4-2 and J usage is TRBJ2-1, with unresolved D. Trimming took off 0 bases at V and 7 bases at J, with 13 bases between the two ends. The CDR3 extends over 15 amino acids. The germline V gene encodes CDR1 LGHNA and CDR2 YNFKEQ. This CDR3 reads CASSQEFGFENEQFF. In DNA, the CDR3 is TGTGCCAGCAGCCAAGAGTTTGGGTTTGAAAATGAGCAGTTCTTC.

This clonotype was found many times. The chain recombines TRBV12-3 or TRBV12-4 with TRBJ1-2, with D maybe TRBD1 (6 bases). Trimming cost V 1 base and J 5 bases, with 14 bases left between them. The CDR3 consists of 15 residues. CDR3 amino acids: CASSLDWTAIYGYTF. The CDR3 nucleotides read TGTGCCAGCAGTTTAGATTGGACAGCCATATATGGCTACACCTTC.

This clonotype was detected a few times. With a much larger clone just one base away, this may be a read error. The V gene is TRBV12-3 or TRBV12-4, the J gene TRBJ2-1; TRBD2 aligns across 9 bases. The CDR3 is 16 residues long. This chain's CDR3 is CASSRQLAGSRNEQSF. The CDR3 DNA reads as TGTGCCAGCAGCCGTCAGCTAGCGGGGAGTCGCAATGAGCAGTCCTTC.

With respect to this clonotype: This may stem from a read error, because a much larger clone lies one nucleotide away. The chain is built from TRBV24-1 and TRBJ2-2, with a possible D match to TRBD1 (5 bases). Germline V lookup: CDR1 KGHDR, CDR2 SFDVKD. The CDR3 loop spans 17 amino acids. Trimming removed 0 bases at V and 4 bases at J, with 14 bases between. CDR3: CATSDLGATTSTGELFF. The CDR3 region has the DNA TGTGCCACCAGTGATTTGGGGGCCACGACGAGCACCGGGGAGCTGTTTTTT.

In this sample, this clonotype turned up many times. The chain employs TRBV20-1 and TRBJ1-6; no clear D gene. Germline V lookup: CDR1 DFQATT, CDR2 SNEGSKA (reference sequence). The V and J ends lost 3 bases and 10 bases respectively, with 13 bases between them. The CDR3 length is 13 residues. The CDR3 is CSASDGTSSPLHF. The DNA for the CDR3 is TGCAGTGCTAGCGATGGAACCTCATCACCCCTCCACTTT.